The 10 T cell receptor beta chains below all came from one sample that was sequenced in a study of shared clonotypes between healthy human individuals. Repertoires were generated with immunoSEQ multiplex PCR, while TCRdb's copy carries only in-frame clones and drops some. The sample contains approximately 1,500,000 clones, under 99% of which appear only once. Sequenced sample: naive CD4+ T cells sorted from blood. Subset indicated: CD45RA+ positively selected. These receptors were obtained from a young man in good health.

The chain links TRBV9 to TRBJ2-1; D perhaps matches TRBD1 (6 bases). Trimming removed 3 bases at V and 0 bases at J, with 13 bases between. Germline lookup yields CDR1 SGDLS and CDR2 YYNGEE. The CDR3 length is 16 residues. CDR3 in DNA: TGTGCCAGCAGCGCCAGGGGCCGGACCTCCTACAATGAGCAGTTCTTC. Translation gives CASSARGRTSYNEQFF. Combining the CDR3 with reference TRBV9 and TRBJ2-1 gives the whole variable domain DSGVTQTPKHLITATGQRVTLRCSPRSGDLSVYWYQQSLDQGLQFLIQYYNGEERAKGNILERFSAQQFPDLHSELNLSSLELGDSALYFCASSARGRTSYNEQFFGPGTRLTVL.

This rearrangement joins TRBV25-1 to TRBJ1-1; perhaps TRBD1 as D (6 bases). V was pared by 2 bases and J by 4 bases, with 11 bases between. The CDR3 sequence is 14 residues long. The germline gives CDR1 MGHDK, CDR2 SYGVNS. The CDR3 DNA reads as TGTGCCAGCAGTGAACAGGGGAAGAGCACTGAAGCTTTCTTT. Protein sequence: CASSEQGKSTEAFF.

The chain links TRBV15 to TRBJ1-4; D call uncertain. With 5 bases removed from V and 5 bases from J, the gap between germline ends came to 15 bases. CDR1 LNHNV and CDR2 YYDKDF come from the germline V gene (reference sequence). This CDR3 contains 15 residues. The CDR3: CATSGWGWKNEKLFF. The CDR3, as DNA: TGTGCCACCAGCGGATGGGGTTGGAAGAATGAAAAACTGTTTTTT.

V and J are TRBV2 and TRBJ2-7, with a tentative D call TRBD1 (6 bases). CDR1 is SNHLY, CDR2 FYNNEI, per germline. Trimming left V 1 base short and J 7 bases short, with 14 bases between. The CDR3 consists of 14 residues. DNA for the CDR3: TGTGCCAGCAGTGAAGGGACAGCGCGTAGGGAGCAGTACTTC. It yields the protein CASSEGTARREQYF.

The CDR3 DNA is TGTGCCAGCAGCCGATTCGGGGTGGAGCTTGGCTATGGCTACACCTTC. Protein product: CASSRFGVELGYGYTF. The chain has TRBV7-2 and TRBJ1-2; D ambiguous. CDR1 is SGHTA and CDR2 is FQGNSA in the germline V gene. Trimming cost V 5 bases and J 4 bases, with 20 bases left between them. The CDR3 is 16 residues long.

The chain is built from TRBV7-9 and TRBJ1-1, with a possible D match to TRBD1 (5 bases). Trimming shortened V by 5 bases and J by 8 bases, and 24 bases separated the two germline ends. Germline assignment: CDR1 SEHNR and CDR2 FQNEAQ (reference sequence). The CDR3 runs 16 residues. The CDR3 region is CASSAYPRVARDEAFF. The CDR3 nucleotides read TGTGCCAGCAGCGCGTACCCCAGGGTTGCGAGGGACGAAGCTTTCTTT.

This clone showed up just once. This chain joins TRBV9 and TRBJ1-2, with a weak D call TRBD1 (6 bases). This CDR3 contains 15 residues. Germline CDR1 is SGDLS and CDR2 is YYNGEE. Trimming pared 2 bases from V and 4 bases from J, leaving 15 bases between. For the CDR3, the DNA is TGTGCCAGCAGCGTTACAGGGATCGCCCGCTATGGCTACACCTTC. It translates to CASSVTGIARYGYTF.

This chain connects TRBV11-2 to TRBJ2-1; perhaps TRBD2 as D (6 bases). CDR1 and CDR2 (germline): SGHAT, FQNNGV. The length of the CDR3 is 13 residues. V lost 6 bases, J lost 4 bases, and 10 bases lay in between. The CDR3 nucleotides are TGTGCCAGCAGGTCGACTAGTTACAATGAGCAGTTCTTC. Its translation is CASRSTSYNEQFF.

The CDR3 nucleotides are TGTGCCACCCACTTGGGGGCCGCGGACGAGCAGTACTTC. Its protein is CATHLGAADEQYF. This rearrangement joins TRBV6-5 to TRBJ2-7; possible D gene TRBD1, 6 bases. CDR1 and CDR2 (germline): MNHEY, SVGAGI. The CDR3 is made up of 13 amino acids. V shed 10 bases and J shed 5 bases, with 18 bases lying between them.

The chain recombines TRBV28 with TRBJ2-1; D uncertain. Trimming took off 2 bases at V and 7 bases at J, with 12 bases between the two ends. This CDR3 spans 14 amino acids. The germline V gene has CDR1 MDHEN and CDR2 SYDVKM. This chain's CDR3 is CASSLPRPVNEQFF. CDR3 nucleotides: TGTGCCAGCAGTTTACCCCGCCCGGTGAATGAGCAGTTCTTC. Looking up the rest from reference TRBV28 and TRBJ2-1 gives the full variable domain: DVKVTQSSRYLVKRTGEKVFLECVQDMDHENMFWYRQDPGLGLRLIYFSYDVKMKEKGDIPEGYSVSREKKERFSLILESASTNQTSMYLCASSLPRPVNEQFFGPGTRLTVL.